This TCR beta chain was captured in a study of blood T cell repertoires in COVID-19. The overall study: Collection of acute and convalescent COVID-19 samples took place in the United States, Italy and Spain.

This clone was found a few times. Using immunoSEQ multiplex PCR, the repertoire was profiled, and TCRdb retains in-frame clones only, with some absent. Of approximately 100,000 clones in the sample, less than 80% are singletons; the top ten hold 20% to 25%. CDR1 is SGHRS and CDR2 is YFSETQ in the germline V gene. Trimming shortened V by 3 bases and J by 5 bases, and 14 bases separated the two germline ends. The CDR3 sequence is 14 residues long. Sequenced material: peripheral blood. The rearrangement links TRBV5-1 to TRBJ1-1; D remains ambiguous. This TCR derives from a man aged 65 to 79 with active or convalescent COVID-19. DNA for the CDR3: TGCGCCAGCAGCTACGAGACGGGTGGGACTGAAGCTTTCTTT. This gives the protein CASSYETGGTEAFF. The variable domain in full, completed from reference TRBV5-1 and TRBJ1-1, reads KAGVTQTPRYLIKTRGQQVTLSCSPISGHRSVSWYQQTPGQGLQFLFEYFSETQRNKGNFPGRFSGRQFSNSRSEMNVSTLELGDSALYLCASSYETGGTEAFFGQGTRLTVV.